This T cell receptor (beta chain) was obtained from a study of blood T cell repertoires in COVID-19. Study in general: Samples taken during acute and convalescent COVID-19 were collected in the United States, Italy and Spain. T cells, B-cell-depleted T cells, or PBMCs supplied cDNA or gDNA.

Study processing details: Reference gene primer amplification gave estimated nucleated cell counts. The table came from immunoSEQ multiplex PCR; TCRdb's copy has only in-frame clones and leaves some out. Clonal size and the V and J genes are those of that table, whereas D and trimming came from the DNA. The table shows approximately 280,000 clones, with 75% to 90% occurring only once. The specimen was peripheral blood. The sequence was collected from a woman aged 25 to 39 who had recovered from COVID-19.

DNA of the CDR3: TGTGCCAGCAGCTTGGCGGACAGGGGTGGACATGAGCAGTTCTTC. It encodes CASSLADRGGHEQFF. The chain couples TRBV5-6 to TRBJ2-1, with 9 nucleotides matching TRBD1. The V and J ends lost 0 bases and 8 bases, in that order; junction bases with no gene match: 6. This CDR3 is 15 amino acids long. Germline V gene data show CDR1 as SGHDT and CDR2 as YYEEEE.